These 18 T cell receptor beta chains share one sample of origin, sequenced in a study of blood T cell repertoires in COVID-19. The repertoire was sequenced with immunoSEQ multiplex PCR; TCRdb's copy has only in-frame clones and lacks some. The data hold 170,000 or so clones, with more than 85% observed a single time. Specimen: PBMCs or T cells enriched from blood (not recorded which). These receptors were taken from a woman aged 45-65 years who had recovered from COVID-19.

V is TRBV10-3 and J is TRBJ2-1; D may be TRBD1 (5 bases). This CDR3 is built from 17 residues. V lost 9 bases and J 3 bases, leaving 24 bases between the germline ends. Germline V gene lookup returns CDR1 ENHRY and CDR2 SYGVKD. The CDR3 nucleotides read TGTGCCATTGGAAGGGGTTCCAAAGGGGCCGACTACAATGAGCAGTTCTTC. Its protein is CAIGRGSKGADYNEQFF.

V usage is TRBV7-9 and J usage is TRBJ1-2; 7 positions match TRBD1. With 0 bases clipped from V and 3 bases from J, the junction kept 7 bases outside the gene matches. The length of the CDR3 is 16 residues. CDR1 is SEHNR and CDR2 is FQNEAQ in the germline V gene (reference sequence). CDR3 DNA sequence: TGTGCCAGCAGCTTAGCCGGGACAGCTATCGACTATGGCTACACCTTC. It is translated as CASSLAGTAIDYGYTF.

The chain joins TRBV11-2 to TRBJ2-1; D remains ambiguous. Germline V gene data show CDR1 as SGHAT and CDR2 as FQNNGV. The CDR3 has 12 amino acids. V gave up 4 bases and J gave up 6 bases, with 7 bases separating them. CDR3 in DNA: TGTGCCAGCAGCTCCCTTAGCAATGAGCAGTTCTTC. Translating gives CASSSLSNEQFF.

V is TRBV12-3 or TRBV12-4 and J is TRBJ2-5, with D perhaps TRBD2 (5 bases). The CDR3 is made up of 13 amino acids. Trimming took 5 bases from V and 1 from J, leaving 8 bases between them. DNA for the CDR3: TGTGCCAGCAGTGGCGGGCTCCAAGAGACCCAGTACTTC. Its translation is CASSGGLQETQYF.

The V call is TRBV5-1, the J call TRBJ1-5; possibly TRBD1 for D (6 bases). Trimming left V 0 bases short and J 5 bases short, with 9 bases between. Germline CDR1 SGHRS, CDR2 YFSETQ. This CDR3 has 14 residues. The CDR3, as DNA: TGCGCCAGCAGCTTGGAGGCAGGGGATCAGCCCCAGCATTTT. Its protein is CASSLEAGDQPQHF.

The chain carries TRBV27 and TRBJ2-1; the D gene is possibly TRBD2 (5 bases). The CDR3 totals 16 residues. The germline gives CDR1 MNHEY, CDR2 SMNVEV (reference sequence). Trimming stripped 6 bases from V and 3 bases from J, with 18 bases between. The CDR3 region is CASSLRGPSYYNEQFF. The DNA of the CDR3 is TGTGCCAGCAGCCTTCGAGGGCCAAGCTACTACAATGAGCAGTTCTTC.

The chain joins TRBV11-3 to TRBJ1-6; TRBD1 aligns across 7 bases. With 5 bases clipped from V and 4 bases from J, the junction kept 2 bases outside the gene matches. CDR1 and CDR2 (germline): SGHNT, YENEEA. The CDR3 has 14 amino acids. The chain's CDR3 is CASSLTGYNSPLHF. CDR3 in DNA: TGTGCCAGCAGCCTGACAGGGTATAATTCACCCCTCCACTTT.

This chain connects TRBV18 to TRBJ1-3; 7 nucleotides align to TRBD1. CDR1 and CDR2 from the germline V gene are KGHSH and LQKENI. The junction had 4 bases not matched to a gene; V was cut back by 3 bases and J by 2 bases. The CDR3 sequence is 15 residues long. The CDR3 DNA follows: TGTGCCAGCTCACCGGTCACAGGGGCTGGAAACACCATATATTTT. The encoded protein is CASSPVTGAGNTIYF. The full variable domain, completed using reference TRBV18 and TRBJ1-3, is NAGVMQNPRHLVRRRGQEARLRCSPMKGHSHVYWYRQLPEEGLKFMVYLQKENIIDESGMPKERFSAEFPKEGPSILRIQQVVRGDSAAYFCASSPVTGAGNTIYFGEGSWLTVV.

This clone is a singleton in its sample. The rearrangement links TRBV5-4 to TRBJ1-6, with D possibly matching TRBD1 (5 bases). Per the germline V gene, CDR1 is SGHNT and CDR2 is YYREEE (reference sequence). This CDR3 has 16 residues. Trimming removed 4 bases at V and 2 bases at J, with 13 bases between. CDR3 sequence reads: CASSPTGGAYNSPLHF. CDR3 coding DNA: TGTGCCAGCAGCCCGACGGGGGGGGCCTATAATTCACCCCTCCACTTT.

This rearrangement joins TRBV3-1 (or the pseudogene TRBV3-2) to TRBJ2-7, with a weak D call TRBD2 (6 bases). V was pared by 2 bases and J by 3 bases, with 20 bases between. Per germline, CDR1 LGHDT and CDR2 YNNKEL (reference sequence). This CDR3 is built from 17 residues. CDR3 amino acids: CASSQKDSPAGGYEQYF. CDR3 coding DNA: TGTGCCAGCAGCCAAAAAGACTCGCCAGCGGGTGGCTACGAGCAGTACTTC.

The chain links TRBV10-3 to TRBJ1-5, with a tentative D call TRBD1 (6 bases). Trimming cost V 6 bases and J 9 bases, with 24 bases left between them. CDR3 size: 16 residues. The germline V gene encodes CDR1 ENHRY and CDR2 SYGVKD. CDR3 loop: CAISSSEGGSGGPQHF. The CDR3 bases are TGTGCCATCAGCTCGTCCGAGGGGGGGAGTGGAGGGCCCCAGCATTTT.

This chain connects TRBV6-5 to TRBJ1-6; D possibly corresponds to TRBD1 (6 bases). V shed 2 bases and J shed 5 bases, with 13 bases lying between them. The CDR3 is made up of 16 amino acids. The germline V gene has CDR1 MNHEY and CDR2 SVGAGI. The CDR3, as DNA: TGTGCCAGCAGTTACGTTTCAGGGGCGAATAATTCACCCCTCCACTTT. As protein: CASSYVSGANNSPLHF.

This clone has just a few counts. The rearrangement joins TRBV27 to TRBJ1-4; possible D gene TRBD1, 5 bases. Germline V gene sequence: CDR1 MNHEY, CDR2 SMNVEV (reference sequence). The CDR3 extends over 15 amino acids. V was cut by 6 bases and J by 6 bases, with 17 bases left in between. CDR3 protein: CASRGLWGVDEKLFF. As DNA, the CDR3 is TGTGCCAGCAGGGGACTTTGGGGTGTGGATGAAAAACTGTTTTTT.

CDR3 sequence: CASSAELAGPYEQYF. Here the CDR3 DNA reads TGTGCCAGCAGTGCGGAACTAGCGGGACCCTACGAGCAGTACTTC. V and J are TRBV28 and TRBJ2-7; 10 bases are a match to TRBD2. V lost 5 bases to trimming and J lost 2 bases; unmatched junction nucleotides: 6. The V gene's germline CDR1 is MDHEN and CDR2 SYDVKM. The CDR3 contains 15 residues.

The chain combines TRBV7-3 with TRBJ2-1, with D possibly being TRBD2 (6 bases). The CDR3 loop spans 17 amino acids. Germline CDR1 SGHTA, CDR2 FQGTGA. The ends were cut back, 5 bases at V and 2 bases at J, with 19 bases in the middle. In nucleotides, the CDR3 is TGTGCCAGCAGCCCATCCCTGGGGGGAGTGCCCTACAATGAGCAGTTCTTC. It codes for CASSPSLGGVPYNEQFF.

The chain couples TRBV11-3 to TRBJ2-7; 7 bases line up with TRBD1. The V and J ends lost 5 bases and 5 bases, in that order; junction bases with no gene match: 6. Germline V lookup: CDR1 SGHNT, CDR2 YENEEA. CDR3 size: 13 residues. This CDR3 reads CASSRTGLDEQYF. The CDR3 DNA reads TGTGCCAGCAGCCGGACAGGTCTTGACGAGCAGTACTTC.

V and J are TRBV2 and TRBJ2-7; TRBD2 agrees at 11 bases. The CDR3 runs to 15 residues. The junction had 2 bases not matched to a gene; V was cut back by 4 bases and J by 0 bases. Germline V lookup: CDR1 SNHLY, CDR2 FYNNEI. CDR3 loop: CASSVTSGSSYEQYF. The DNA of the CDR3 is TGTGCCAGCAGTGTTACTAGCGGGAGCTCCTACGAGCAGTACTTC.

This clone was seen once. The J gene is TRBJ2-1, the V gene TRBV28; 8 nucleotides line up with TRBD1. The ends lost 2 bases at V and 4 bases at J; junction bases unmatched: 4. The V gene's germline CDR1 is MDHEN and CDR2 SYDVKM. This CDR3 comprises 15 residues. DNA of the CDR3: TGTGCCAGCAGTTTAGATCAGGGGGCTTACAATGAGCAGTTCTTC. It yields the protein CASSLDQGAYNEQFF.